This section outlines one T cell receptor beta chain sequence together with its context. This sample was taken from a study of blood T cell repertoires in COVID-19. Study information: Material from acute and convalescent COVID-19 was sourced from the United States, Italy and Spain. PBMCs, B-cell-depleted T cells, or T cells were the source of the cDNA or gDNA that made up the material.

Study processing details: Counts of nucleated cells, estimated from reference gene primer amplification, were obtained. The assay was immunoSEQ multiplex PCR, and TCRdb's table has in-frame clones only and misses some. Clone size and the V and J calls come from that table; the DNA yielded D and trimming. The sample yields more than 300,000 clones, 86% seen once. Trimming left V 5 bases short and J 5 bases short, with 21 bases between. This CDR3 has 16 amino acids. Germline-derived CDR1 and CDR2 are SGHAT and FQNNGV. The specimen was peripheral blood. This receptor was identified in a woman aged 45 to 65 with acute or convalescent COVID-19. V gene TRBV11-2 combines with J gene TRBJ1-1; D is unclear. The CDR3 loop is CASSPDGWGGRTEAFF. CDR3 coding DNA: TGTGCCAGCAGCCCAGACGGTTGGGGAGGGAGGACTGAAGCTTTCTTT.